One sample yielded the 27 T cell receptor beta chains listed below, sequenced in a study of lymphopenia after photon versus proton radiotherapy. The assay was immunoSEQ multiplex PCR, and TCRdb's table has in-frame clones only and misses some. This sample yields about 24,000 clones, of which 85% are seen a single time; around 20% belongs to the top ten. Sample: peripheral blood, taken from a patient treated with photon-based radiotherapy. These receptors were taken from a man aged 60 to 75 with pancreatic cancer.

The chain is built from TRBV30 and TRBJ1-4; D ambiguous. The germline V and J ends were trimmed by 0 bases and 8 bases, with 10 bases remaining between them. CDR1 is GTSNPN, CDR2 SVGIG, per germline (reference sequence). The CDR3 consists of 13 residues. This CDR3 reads CAWSVQGVEKLFF. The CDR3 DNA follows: TGTGCCTGGAGTGTTCAAGGAGTCGAAAAACTGTTTTTT.

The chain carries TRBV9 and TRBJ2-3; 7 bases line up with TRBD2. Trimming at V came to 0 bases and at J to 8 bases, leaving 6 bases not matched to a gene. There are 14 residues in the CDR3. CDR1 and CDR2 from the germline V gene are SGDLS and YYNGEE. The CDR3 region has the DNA TGTGCCAGCAGCGTAGTGGCGGGGGAGGGTACGCAGTATTTT. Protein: CASSVVAGEGTQYF.

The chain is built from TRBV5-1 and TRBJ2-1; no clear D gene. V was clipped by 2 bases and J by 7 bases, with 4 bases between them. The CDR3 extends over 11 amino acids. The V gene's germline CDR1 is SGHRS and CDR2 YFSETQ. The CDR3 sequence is CASSFSNEQFF. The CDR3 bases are TGCGCCAGCAGCTTTTCTAATGAGCAGTTCTTC. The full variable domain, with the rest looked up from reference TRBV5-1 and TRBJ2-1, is KAGVTQTPRYLIKTRGQQVTLSCSPISGHRSVSWYQQTPGQGLQFLFEYFSETQRNKGNFPGRFSGRQFSNSRSEMNVSTLELGDSALYLCASSFSNEQFFGPGTRLTVL.

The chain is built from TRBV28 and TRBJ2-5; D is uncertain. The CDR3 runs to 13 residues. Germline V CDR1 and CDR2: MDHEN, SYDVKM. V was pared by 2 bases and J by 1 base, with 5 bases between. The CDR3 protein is CASSLVGQETQYF. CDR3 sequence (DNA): TGTGCCAGCAGTTTAGTAGGCCAAGAGACCCAGTACTTC.

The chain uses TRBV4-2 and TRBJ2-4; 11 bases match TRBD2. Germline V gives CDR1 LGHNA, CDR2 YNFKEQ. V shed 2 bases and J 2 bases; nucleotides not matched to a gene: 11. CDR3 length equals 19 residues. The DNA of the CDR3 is TGTGCCAGCAGCCAACAGATAGCGGGGGGGGCCGTGTCCAAAAACATTCAGTACTTC. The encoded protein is CASSQQIAGGAVSKNIQYF.

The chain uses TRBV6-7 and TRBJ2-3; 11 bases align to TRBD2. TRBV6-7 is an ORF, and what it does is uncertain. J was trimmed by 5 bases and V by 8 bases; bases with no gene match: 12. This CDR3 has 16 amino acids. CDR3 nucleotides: TGTGCCAGCCGTAGACTAGCGGGGCGCCAATTAGATACGCAGTATTTT. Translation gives CASRRLAGRQLDTQYF.

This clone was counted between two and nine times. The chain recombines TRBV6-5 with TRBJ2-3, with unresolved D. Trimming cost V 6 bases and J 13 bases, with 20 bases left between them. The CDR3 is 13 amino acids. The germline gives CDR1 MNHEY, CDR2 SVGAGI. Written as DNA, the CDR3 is TGTGCCAGCAGGGAGACTCCGGCCCCACGCGAGTATTTT. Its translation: CASRETPAPREYF.

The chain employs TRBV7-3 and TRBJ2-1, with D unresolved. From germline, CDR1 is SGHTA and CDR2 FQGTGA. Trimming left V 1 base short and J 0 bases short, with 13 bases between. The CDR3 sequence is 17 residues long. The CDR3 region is CASSLIPDLSSYNEQFF. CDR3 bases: TGTGCCAGCAGCTTAATACCCGACTTAAGCTCCTACAATGAGCAGTTCTTC.

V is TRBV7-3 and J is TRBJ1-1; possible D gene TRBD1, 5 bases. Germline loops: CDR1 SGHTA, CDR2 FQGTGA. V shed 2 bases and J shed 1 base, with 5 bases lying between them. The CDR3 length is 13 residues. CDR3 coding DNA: TGTGCCAGCAGCTTAGGGACGAACACTGAAGCTTTCTTT. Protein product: CASSLGTNTEAFF. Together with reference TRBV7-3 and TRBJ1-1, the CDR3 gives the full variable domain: GAGVSQTPSNKVTEKGKYVELRCDPISGHTALYWYRQSLGQGPEFLIYFQGTGAADDSGLPNDRFFAVRPEGSVSTLKIQRTERGDSAVYLCASSLGTNTEAFFGQGTRLTVV.

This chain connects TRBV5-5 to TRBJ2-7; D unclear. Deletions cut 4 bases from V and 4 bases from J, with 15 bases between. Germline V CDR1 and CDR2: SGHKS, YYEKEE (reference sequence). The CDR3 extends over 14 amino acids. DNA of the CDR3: TGTGCCAGCAGCCGAAAGAATACCCAATACGAGCAGTACTTC. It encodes CASSRKNTQYEQYF.

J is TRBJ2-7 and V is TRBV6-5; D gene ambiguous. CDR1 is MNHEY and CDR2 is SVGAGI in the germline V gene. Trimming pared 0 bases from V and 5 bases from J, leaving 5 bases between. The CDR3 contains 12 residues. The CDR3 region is CASSYSWNEQYF. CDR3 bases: TGTGCCAGCAGTTACTCGTGGAACGAGCAGTACTTC.

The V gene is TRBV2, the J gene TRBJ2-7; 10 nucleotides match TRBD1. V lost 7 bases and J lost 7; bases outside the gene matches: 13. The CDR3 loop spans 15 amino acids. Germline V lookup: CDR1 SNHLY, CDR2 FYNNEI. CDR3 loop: CASTPDRGTSREQYF. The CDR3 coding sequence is TGTGCCAGCACCCCGGACAGGGGGACATCGCGGGAGCAGTACTTC. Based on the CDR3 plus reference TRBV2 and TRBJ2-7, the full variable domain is EPEVTQTPSHQVTQMGQEVILRCVPISNHLYFYWYRQILGQKVEFLVSFYNNEISEKSEIFDDQFSVERPDGSNFTLKIRSTKLEDSAMYFCASTPDRGTSREQYFGPGTRLTVT.

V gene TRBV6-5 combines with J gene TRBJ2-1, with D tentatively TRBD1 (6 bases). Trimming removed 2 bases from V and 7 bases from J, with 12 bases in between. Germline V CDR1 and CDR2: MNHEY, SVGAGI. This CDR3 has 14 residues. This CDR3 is CASSYLTGMNEQFF. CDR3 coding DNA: TGTGCCAGCAGTTACCTGACAGGAATGAATGAGCAGTTCTTC.

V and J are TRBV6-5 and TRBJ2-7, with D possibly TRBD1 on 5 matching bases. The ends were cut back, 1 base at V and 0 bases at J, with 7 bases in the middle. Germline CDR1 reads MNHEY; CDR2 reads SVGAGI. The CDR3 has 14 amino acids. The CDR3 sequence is CASSYWQGSYEQYF. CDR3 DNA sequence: TGTGCCAGCAGTTACTGGCAGGGCTCCTACGAGCAGTACTTC.

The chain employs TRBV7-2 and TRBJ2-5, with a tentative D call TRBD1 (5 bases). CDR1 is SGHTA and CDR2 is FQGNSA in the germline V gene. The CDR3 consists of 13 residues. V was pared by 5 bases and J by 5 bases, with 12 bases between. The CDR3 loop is CASSVTVLETQYF. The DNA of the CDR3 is TGTGCCAGCAGCGTGACAGTTTTGGAGACCCAGTACTTC.

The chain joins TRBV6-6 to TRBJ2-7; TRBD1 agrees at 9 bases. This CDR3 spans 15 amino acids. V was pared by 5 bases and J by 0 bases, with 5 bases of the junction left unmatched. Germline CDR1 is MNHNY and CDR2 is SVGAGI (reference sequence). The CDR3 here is CASSVSGQGSYEQYF. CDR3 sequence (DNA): TGTGCCAGCAGTGTTTCGGGACAGGGCTCCTACGAGCAGTACTTC.

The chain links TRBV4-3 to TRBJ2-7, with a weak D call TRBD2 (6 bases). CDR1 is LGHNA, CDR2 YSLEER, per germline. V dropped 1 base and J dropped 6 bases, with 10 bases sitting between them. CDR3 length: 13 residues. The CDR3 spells CASSQGGGFEQYF. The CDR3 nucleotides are TGCGCCAGCAGCCAAGGAGGAGGGTTCGAGCAGTACTTC.

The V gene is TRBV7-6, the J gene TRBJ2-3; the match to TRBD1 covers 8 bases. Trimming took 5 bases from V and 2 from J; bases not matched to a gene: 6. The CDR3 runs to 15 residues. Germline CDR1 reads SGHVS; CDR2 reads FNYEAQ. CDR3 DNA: TGTGCCAGCAGCCTCAGGGGGCAGAACACAGATACGCAGTATTTT. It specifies CASSLRGQNTDTQYF.

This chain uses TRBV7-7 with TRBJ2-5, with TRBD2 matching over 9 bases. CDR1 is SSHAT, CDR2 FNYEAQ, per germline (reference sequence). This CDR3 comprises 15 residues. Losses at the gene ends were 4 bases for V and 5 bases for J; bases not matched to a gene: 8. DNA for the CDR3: TGTGCCAGCAGCTACCGTAGCGGGGGCGAGGAGACCCAGTACTTC. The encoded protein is CASSYRSGGEETQYF.

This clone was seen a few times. CDR3 bases: TGTGCCAGCAGCGAAGTCCAGGGCGCTTGGGCTTTCTTT. Its translation: CASSEVQGAWAFF. The rearrangement joins TRBV9 to TRBJ1-1, with D maybe TRBD1 (5 bases). V was cut by 3 bases and J by 11 bases, with 17 bases left in between. Germline CDR1 SGDLS, CDR2 YYNGEE. This CDR3 has 13 amino acids.

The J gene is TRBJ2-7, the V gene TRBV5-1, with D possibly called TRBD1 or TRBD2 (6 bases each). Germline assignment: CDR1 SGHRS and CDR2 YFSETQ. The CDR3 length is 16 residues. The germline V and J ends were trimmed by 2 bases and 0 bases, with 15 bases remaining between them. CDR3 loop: CASSFPVGGLSYEQYF. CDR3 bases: TGCGCCAGCAGCTTCCCCGTGGGGGGCCTCTCCTACGAGCAGTACTTC. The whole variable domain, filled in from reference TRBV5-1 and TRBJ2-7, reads KAGVTQTPRYLIKTRGQQVTLSCSPISGHRSVSWYQQTPGQGLQFLFEYFSETQRNKGNFPGRFSGRQFSNSRSEMNVSTLELGDSALYLCASSFPVGGLSYEQYFGPGTRLTVT.

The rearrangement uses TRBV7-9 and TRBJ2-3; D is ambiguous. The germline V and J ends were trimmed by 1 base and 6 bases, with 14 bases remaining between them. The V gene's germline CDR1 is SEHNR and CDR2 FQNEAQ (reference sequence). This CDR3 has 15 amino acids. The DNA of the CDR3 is TGTGCCAGCAGCTTAGTGGCAGAACCGTTGGATACGCAGTATTTT. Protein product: CASSLVAEPLDTQYF. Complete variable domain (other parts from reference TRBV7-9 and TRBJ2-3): DTGVSQNPRHKITKRGQNVTFRCDPISEHNRLYWYRQTLGQGPEFLTYFQNEAQLEKSRLLSDRFSAERPKGSFSTLEIQRTEQGDSAMYLCASSLVAEPLDTQYFGPGTRLTVL.

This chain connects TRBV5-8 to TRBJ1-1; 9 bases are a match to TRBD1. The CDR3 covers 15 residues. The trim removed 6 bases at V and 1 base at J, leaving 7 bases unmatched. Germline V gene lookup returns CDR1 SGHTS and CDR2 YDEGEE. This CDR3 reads CASTLGDRANTEAFF. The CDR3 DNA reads TGTGCCAGCACTCTTGGGGACAGGGCGAACACTGAAGCTTTCTTT.

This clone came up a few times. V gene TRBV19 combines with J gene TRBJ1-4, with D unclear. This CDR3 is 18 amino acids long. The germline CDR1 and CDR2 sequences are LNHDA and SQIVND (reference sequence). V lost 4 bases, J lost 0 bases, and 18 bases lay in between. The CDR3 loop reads CASSTPARPYATNEKLFF. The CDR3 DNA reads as TGTGCCAGTAGTACCCCCGCGCGACCTTATGCAACTAATGAAAAACTGTTTTTT.

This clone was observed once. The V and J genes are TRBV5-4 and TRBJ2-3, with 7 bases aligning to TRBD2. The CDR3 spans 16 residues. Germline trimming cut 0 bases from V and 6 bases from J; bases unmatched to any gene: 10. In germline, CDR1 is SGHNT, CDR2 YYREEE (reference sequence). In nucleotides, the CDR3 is TGTGCCAGCAGCTTGGTGCGAAGCGGGGTCTCGGATACGCAGTATTTT. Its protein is CASSLVRSGVSDTQYF.

CDR3 sequence: CAWSVLAQATNEKLFF. CDR3 nucleotide sequence: TGTGCCTGGAGTGTACTTGCGCAGGCAACTAATGAAAAACTGTTTTTT. The chain has TRBV30 and TRBJ1-4; D unclear. The germline V gene encodes CDR1 GTSNPN and CDR2 SVGIG (reference sequence). This CDR3 contains 16 residues. Between the trimmed V and J ends, which lost 0 bases and 0 bases, there was a span of 11 bases.

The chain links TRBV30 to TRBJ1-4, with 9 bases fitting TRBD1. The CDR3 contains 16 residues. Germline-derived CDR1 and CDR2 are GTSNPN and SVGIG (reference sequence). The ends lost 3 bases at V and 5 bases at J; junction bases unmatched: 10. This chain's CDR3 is CAWSLTPGTGNEKLFF. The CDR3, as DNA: TGTGCCTGGAGCCTCACCCCCGGGACAGGGAATGAAAAACTGTTTTTT.